One sample yielded the 21 T cell receptor beta chains listed below, sequenced in a study of OX40 agonist ivuxolimab in advanced cancers. Sequencing used immunoSEQ multiplex PCR; TCRdb keeps in-frame clones, though not all of them. This sample has tens of thousands of clones; about 84% occur once, and the top ten carry around 8.2%. The material was CD4+ or CD8+ T cells sorted from blood, obtained in a trial of the OX40 agonist ivuxolimab. The receptors were sampled from an adult with an advanced solid tumor such as melanoma, head and neck, liver or kidney cancer.

The chain's CDR3 is CASSSRTGGGNYGYTF. The CDR3 DNA follows: TGCGCCAGCAGCTCCAGGACAGGGGGAGGGAACTATGGCTACACCTTC. The chain uses TRBV5-1 and TRBJ1-2; 10 bases fit TRBD1. With 3 bases clipped from V and 2 bases from J, the junction kept 7 bases outside the gene matches. The CDR3 extends over 16 amino acids. Germline V lookup: CDR1 SGHRS, CDR2 YFSETQ.

The V call is TRBV5-4, the J call TRBJ1-1; 7 positions match TRBD1. The CDR3 has 14 amino acids. V was pared by 4 bases and J by 1 base, with 4 bases of the junction left unmatched. CDR1 is SGHNT and CDR2 is YYREEE in the germline V gene (reference sequence). Here the CDR3 DNA reads TGTGCCAGCAGCCGCCGGGACAGGAACACTGAAGCTTTCTTT. Translation gives CASSRRDRNTEAFF.

V is TRBV28 and J is TRBJ2-1; TRBD1 matches 8 bases. Trimming removed 5 bases from V and 7 bases from J; junction bases left unmatched: 10. There are 15 residues in the CDR3. CDR1 is MDHEN, CDR2 SYDVKM, per germline. Written as DNA, the CDR3 is TGTGCCAGCAGTCCTCCCGGGACAGGTAATAATGAGCAGTTCTTC. Protein: CASSPPGTGNNEQFF.

The chain recombines TRBV7-9 with TRBJ1-2; 10 bases align to TRBD1. Looked up from germline, CDR1 is SEHNR and CDR2 is FQNEAQ (reference sequence). Trimming took 5 bases from V and 3 from J; bases not matched to a gene: 6. The CDR3 consists of 15 residues. The CDR3 sequence: CASSDRDRGDYGYTF. Here the CDR3 DNA reads TGTGCCAGCAGCGACCGGGACAGGGGTGACTATGGCTACACCTTC.

The chain couples TRBV9 to TRBJ2-3; 8 nucleotides agree with TRBD2. CDR1 is SGDLS, CDR2 YYNGEE, per germline. This CDR3 has 17 residues. V lost 0 bases, J lost 5 bases, and 11 bases stayed unmatched. This chain's CDR3 is CASSVAYGRAREDTQYF. The CDR3 DNA sequence: TGTGCCAGCAGCGTAGCTTACGGGAGGGCCAGGGAAGATACGCAGTATTTT.

The chain uses TRBV14 and TRBJ2-1; perhaps TRBD1 as D (6 bases). The CDR3 is 15 residues long. V was cut by 0 bases and J by 5 bases, with 11 bases left in between. CDR1 is SGHDN, CDR2 FVKESK, per germline. CDR3 in amino acids: CASSQDIQGHNEQFF. The DNA for the CDR3 is TGTGCCAGCAGCCAAGATATACAGGGTCACAATGAGCAGTTCTTC.

The chain joins TRBV30 to TRBJ1-4; D might be TRBD1 (5 bases). Trimming cost V 5 bases and J 8 bases, with 18 bases left between them. The germline V gene encodes CDR1 GTSNPN and CDR2 SVGIG (reference sequence). The CDR3 sequence is 14 residues long. CDR3 protein: CAWSVRMGDEKLFF. The CDR3 nucleotides are TGTGCCTGGTCCGTCAGGATGGGGGACGAAAAACTGTTTTTT.

This rearrangement joins TRBV4-3 to TRBJ1-5; no firm D call. The CDR3 covers 14 residues. V was cut by 4 bases and J by 1 base, with 8 bases left in between. From germline, CDR1 is LGHNA and CDR2 YSLEER. The DNA for the CDR3 is TGCGCCAGCAGCCGAGAGTGGAGCAATCAGCCCCAGCATTTT. It yields the protein CASSREWSNQPQHF.

The J gene is TRBJ2-7, the V gene TRBV7-2; no clear D. V was trimmed by 1 base and J by 2 bases, leaving 12 bases between them. The CDR3 covers 15 residues. Germline V lookup: CDR1 SGHTA, CDR2 FQGNSA. CDR3 sequence reads: CASSLGETPTYEQYF. CDR3 DNA: TGTGCCAGCAGCTTAGGTGAAACACCCACCTACGAGCAGTACTTC.

This chain connects TRBV11-2 to TRBJ2-2; the D gene could be TRBD1 or TRBD2 (7 bases each). The V gene lost 5 bases and the J gene lost 1 base, with 17 bases spanning the gap. This CDR3 is built from 17 residues. Per the germline V gene, CDR1 is SGHAT and CDR2 is FQNNGV. The CDR3 region has the DNA TGTGCCAGCAGCCCGACTAGCAGGGGGTGGAACACCGGGGAGCTGTTTTTT. Its protein product is CASSPTSRGWNTGELFF. The full variable domain, completed using reference TRBV11-2 and TRBJ2-2, is EAGVAQSPRYKIIEKRQSVAFWCNPISGHATLYWYQQILGQGPKLLIQFQNNGVVDDSQLPKDRFSAERLKGVDSTLKIQPAKLEDSAVYLCASSPTSRGWNTGELFFGEGSRLTVL.

This clone was seen just once. The rearrangement uses TRBV6-6 and TRBJ2-7; 8 bases line up with TRBD2. Per the germline V gene, CDR1 is MNHNY and CDR2 is SVGAGI (reference sequence). Trimming took 3 bases from V and 6 from J; bases not matched to a gene: 1. CDR3 length: 12 amino acids. The CDR3 DNA is TGTGCCAGCAGTTATGCGGGGGGCGAGCAGTACGTC. Encoded protein: CASSYAGGEQYV.

V usage is TRBV5-1 and J usage is TRBJ2-5; D perhaps matches TRBD2 (7 bases). V was pared by 3 bases and J by 5 bases, with 17 bases between. CDR1 SGHRS and CDR2 YFSETQ come from the germline V gene. The CDR3 runs to 15 residues. The CDR3 DNA reads TGCGCCAGCAGCTGGGCCCAGGGGCGGGAGGAGACCCAGTACTTC. Translation gives CASSWAQGREETQYF. The whole variable domain, filled in from reference TRBV5-1 and TRBJ2-5, reads KAGVTQTPRYLIKTRGQQVTLSCSPISGHRSVSWYQQTPGQGLQFLFEYFSETQRNKGNFPGRFSGRQFSNSRSEMNVSTLELGDSALYLCASSWAQGREETQYFGPGTRLLVL.

In this sample, this clone turned up once. V usage is TRBV5-1 and J usage is TRBJ2-1; TRBD1 agrees at 11 bases. J gave up 8 bases and V 7 bases, and 8 bases lay outside the gene matches. The CDR3 runs to 14 residues. Germline V lookup: CDR1 SGHRS, CDR2 YFSETQ. CDR3 in DNA: TGCGCCAGCTGCCCGGGACAGGGGGGCGATGAGCAGTTCTTC. It encodes CASCPGQGGDEQFF. Variable domain in full (rest from reference TRBV5-1 and TRBJ2-1): KAGVTQTPRYLIKTRGQQVTLSCSPISGHRSVSWYQQTPGQGLQFLFEYFSETQRNKGNFPGRFSGRQFSNSRSEMNVSTLELGDSALYLCASCPGQGGDEQFFGPGTRLTVL.

The CDR3 coding sequence is TGTGCCAGCAGCGCGTGGACAGGGGACAATCAGCCCCAGCATTTT. Its translation: CASSAWTGDNQPQHF. The V and J genes are TRBV7-9 and TRBJ1-5; 9 positions match TRBD1. The CDR3 spans 15 residues. Germline CDR1 reads SEHNR; CDR2 reads FQNEAQ (reference sequence). Losses at the gene ends were 5 bases for V and 3 bases for J; bases not matched to a gene: 5. Full variable domain (rest looked up from reference TRBV7-9 and TRBJ1-5): DTGVSQNPRHKITKRGQNVTFRCDPISEHNRLYWYRQTLGQGPEFLTYFQNEAQLEKSRLLSDRFSAERPKGSFSTLEIQRTEQGDSAMYLCASSAWTGDNQPQHFGDGTRLSIL.

V usage is TRBV27 and J usage is TRBJ2-1; D may be TRBD2 (5 bases). V lost 5 bases, J lost 0 bases, and 14 bases lay in between. This CDR3 spans 16 amino acids. From germline, CDR1 is MNHEY and CDR2 SMNVEV (reference sequence). The CDR3 nucleotides read TGTGCCAGCAGTCCTCATCGGGGAAGCTCCTACAATGAGCAGTTCTTC. Amino acid sequence: CASSPHRGSSYNEQFF.

This chain links TRBV5-1 with TRBJ2-3, with TRBD2 matching 8 bases. CDR1 SGHRS and CDR2 YFSETQ come from the germline V gene. The CDR3 is made up of 16 amino acids. V shed 4 bases, J shed 1 base, and the junction held 8 bases outside the gene matches. CDR3 amino acids: CASSPLSGMGTDTQYF. The CDR3 DNA sequence: TGCGCCAGCAGCCCCCTTAGCGGGATGGGCACAGATACGCAGTATTTT.

In the case of this clone: The junction differs from germline at one of its ends, possibly a read error. The rearrangement links TRBV5-4 to TRBJ1-4, with unresolved D. The CDR3 covers 14 residues. Germline V gene lookup returns CDR1 SGHNT and CDR2 YYREEE (reference sequence). The CDR3 region is CASSQLVLGEKLFF. Here the CDR3 DNA reads TGCGCCAGCAGCCAACTCGTCCTGGGGGAAAAACTGTTTTTT.

V gene TRBV27 combines with J gene TRBJ1-2, with TRBD1 as a possible D gene (5 bases). V was shortened by 4 bases and J by 7 bases, with 16 bases between the two germline ends. CDR1 and CDR2 (germline): MNHEY, SMNVEV (reference sequence). The CDR3 consists of 14 residues. This CDR3 reads CASSSYGTAIGYTF. The DNA for the CDR3 is TGTGCCAGCAGTTCTTATGGGACGGCAATTGGCTACACCTTC.

The chain employs TRBV15 and TRBJ2-3, with D perhaps TRBD1 or TRBD2 (5 bases each). This CDR3 is 17 amino acids long. Trimming took 1 base from V and 6 from J, leaving 20 bases between them. Per the germline V gene, CDR1 is LNHNV and CDR2 is YYDKDF (reference sequence). DNA of the CDR3: TGTGCCACCAGCAGAGCCCCCCCAGGGCCTAGGGACGATACGCAGTATTTT. Its protein is CATSRAPPGPRDDTQYF.

CDR3 protein: CSVEVGRGTGELFF. The DNA for the CDR3 is TGCAGCGTTGAAGTCGGGAGGGGAACCGGGGAGCTGTTTTTT. The chain carries TRBV29-1 and TRBJ2-2, with 8 bases aligning to TRBD2. Germline CDR1 SQVTM, CDR2 ANQGSEA. This CDR3 contains 14 residues. The J segment lost 5 bases and the V segment lost 1 base, leaving 3 bases of the junction unmatched.

This clone was detected a few times. The rearrangement joins TRBV7-2 to TRBJ2-2; TRBD1 matches 9 bases. With 4 bases clipped from V and 5 bases from J, the junction kept 5 bases outside the gene matches. The CDR3 consists of 15 residues. Germline CDR1 and CDR2: SGHTA and FQGNSA. In nucleotides, the CDR3 is TGTGCCAGCAGCTCATACAGGGGGCGAACCGGGGAGCTGTTTTTT. Amino acid sequence: CASSSYRGRTGELFF.